This T cell receptor beta chain appears in the sequencing data of a study of shared clonotypes between healthy human individuals. The study's findings and limits: When compared with the clonotypes that were shared by all four sorted-subset donors, the non-shared clonotypes turned out to have lower generation probabilities. A generally larger estimated richness was seen in naive subsets than in memory subsets.

CDR3 length: 11 residues. The germline V gene has CDR1 SGHDN and CDR2 FVKESK. The germline V and J ends were trimmed by 3 bases and 4 bases, with 3 bases remaining between them. For this clone: The target antigen is unknown.

Original methodology: Filtering differed for immunoSEQ, which gave only junction sequences without quality scores. The assay was immunoSEQ multiplex PCR, and TCRdb's table has in-frame clones only and misses some. The V and J calls and clone size come from that table; D and trimming were worked out from the DNA. The data contain hundreds of thousands of clones, approximately 95% of them seen just once; the ten biggest clones take up less than 0.06%. The sample was naive CD4+ T cells sorted from blood. As to subset: CD45RA+ positively selected. The receptor was isolated from a woman in her 30s in good health. The V and J genes are TRBV14 and TRBJ2-5; D not resolved. The chain's CDR3 is CASSHGETQYF. CDR3 in DNA: TGTGCCAGCAGCCATGGAGAGACCCAGTACTTC.